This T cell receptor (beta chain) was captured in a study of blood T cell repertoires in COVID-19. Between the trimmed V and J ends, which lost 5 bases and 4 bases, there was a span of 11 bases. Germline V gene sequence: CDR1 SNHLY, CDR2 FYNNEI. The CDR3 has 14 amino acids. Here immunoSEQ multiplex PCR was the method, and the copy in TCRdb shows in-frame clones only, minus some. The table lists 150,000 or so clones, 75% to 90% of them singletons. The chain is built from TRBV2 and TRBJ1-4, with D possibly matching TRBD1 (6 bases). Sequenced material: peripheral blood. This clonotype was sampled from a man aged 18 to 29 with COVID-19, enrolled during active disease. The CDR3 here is CASSSDRINEKLFF. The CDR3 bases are TGTGCCAGCAGTTCCGACAGGATTAATGAAAAACTGTTTTTT.